The 18 T cell receptor beta chains listed next were all sequenced from one sample in a study of blood T cell repertoires in COVID-19. Method: immunoSEQ multiplex PCR; TCRdb's copy keeps in-frame clones and lacks some. The sample holds under 350,000 clones; 70% to 90% are singletons and the top ten take 3.5% to 4.5%. The sequenced sample was PBMCs or T cells enriched from blood (not recorded which). Receptors originate from a woman aged 40 to 50 with acute COVID-19.

The chain links TRBV3-1 (or the pseudogene TRBV3-2) to TRBJ1-1, with D unresolved. CDR3 length: 21 residues. V lost 0 bases and J 2 bases, leaving 28 bases between the germline ends. Germline V lookup: CDR1 LGHDT, CDR2 YNNKEL (reference sequence). CDR3 amino acids: CASSQEIELSGFLNANTEAFF. The DNA of the CDR3 is TGTGCCAGCAGCCAAGAGATCGAGCTGTCCGGGTTTCTTAACGCTAACACTGAAGCTTTCTTT.

This sequence joins TRBV4-3 and TRBJ2-2; a possible D gene is TRBD1 (6 bases). Deletions cut 3 bases from V and 1 base from J, with 12 bases between. The CDR3 is 16 residues long. Germline CDR1 and CDR2: LGHNA and YSLEER. As DNA, the CDR3 is TGCGCCAGCAGCCAGTACGAGACAGGGAACACCGGGGAGCTGTTTTTT. Translated, it gives CASSQYETGNTGELFF.

This clone was recorded only once. This chain links TRBV6-5 with TRBJ1-4; TRBD1 might be the D (5 bases). V lost 6 bases, J lost 0 bases, and 8 bases lay in between. This CDR3 region has 14 residues. CDR1 and CDR2 (germline): MNHEY, SVGAGI. CDR3 in DNA: TGTGCCAGCAGAGCGACAGCAACTAATGAAAAACTGTTTTTT. It codes for CASRATATNEKLFF.

This chain uses TRBV9 with TRBJ2-2; D is unresolved. Trimming took 0 bases from V and 3 from J, leaving 6 bases between them. Germline CDR1 and CDR2: SGDLS and YYNGEE. The CDR3 spans 14 residues. CDR3 DNA sequence: TGTGCCAGCAGCGTAGCAGGTTACACCGGGGAGCTGTTTTTT. This translates into CASSVAGYTGELFF.

The chain is built from TRBV6-6 and TRBJ2-1, with a weak D call TRBD1 (6 bases). The CDR3 extends over 14 amino acids. Germline-derived CDR1 and CDR2 are MNHNY and SVGAGI (reference sequence). The ends were cut back, 6 bases at V and 4 bases at J, with 13 bases in the middle. CDR3 in amino acids: CASSQGYGYNEQFF. CDR3 in DNA: TGTGCCAGCAGCCAGGGGTACGGGTACAATGAGCAGTTCTTC.

J is TRBJ1-1 and V is TRBV4-2; TRBD1 matches at 8 bases. The germline V gene has CDR1 LGHNA and CDR2 YNFKEQ. The CDR3 is 17 amino acids. V lost 3 bases and J lost 1; bases outside the gene matches: 10. CDR3 coding DNA: TGTGCCAGCAGCCATGCGGACAGGGACCCACAGAACACTGAAGCTTTCTTT. Translation gives CASSHADRDPQNTEAFF.

The CDR3 is CASSLLDRDLDPQHF. The CDR3 DNA reads as TGTGCCAGCAGCTTACTAGATCGGGACTTGGATCCCCAGCATTTT. The chain couples TRBV7-2 to TRBJ1-5; TRBD1 is a possible D gene (5 bases). V gave up 2 bases and J gave up 10 bases, with 18 bases separating them. The CDR3 runs to 15 residues. Germline CDR1 and CDR2: SGHTA and FQGNSA.

This clone has just a few counts. This rearrangement joins TRBV27 to TRBJ2-7, with D possibly TRBD2 on 6 matching bases. Trimming left V 3 bases short and J 3 bases short, with 24 bases between. The CDR3 is 18 residues long. The germline V gene encodes CDR1 MNHEY and CDR2 SMNVEV (reference sequence). The CDR3 reads CASSFRLTSTKGDYEQYF. Written as DNA, the CDR3 is TGTGCCAGCAGTTTTCGGCTGACTAGTACTAAGGGCGACTACGAGCAGTACTTC.

The chain has TRBV7-9 and TRBJ1-2; D is uncertain. Trimming shortened V by 5 bases and J by 0 bases, and 10 bases separated the two germline ends. CDR1 is SEHNR and CDR2 is FQNEAQ in the germline V gene (reference sequence). There are 14 residues in the CDR3. CDR3 in amino acids: CASSLQQPNYGYTF. CDR3 in DNA: TGTGCCAGCAGCCTACAGCAACCTAACTATGGCTACACCTTC.

The J gene is TRBJ2-3, the V gene TRBV5-1, with 9 nucleotides matching TRBD1. CDR3 length: 16 amino acids. Trimming took 6 bases from V and 5 from J; bases not matched to a gene: 13. The germline CDR1 and CDR2 sequences are SGHRS and YFSETQ. The CDR3 DNA reads TGCGCCAGCAAGGACCACACAGGGGGCTCGATAGATACGCAGTATTTT. It is translated as CASKDHTGGSIDTQYF.

The V and J genes are TRBV7-2 and TRBJ1-4; D gene unclear. Germline assignment: CDR1 SGHTA and CDR2 FQGNSA. V was pared by 2 bases and J by 3 bases, with 13 bases between. The CDR3 has 16 residues. The CDR3 is CASSLNSQRPNEKLFF. The CDR3 DNA follows: TGTGCCAGCAGCTTAAATAGCCAGAGACCTAATGAAAAACTGTTTTTT. Together with reference TRBV7-2 and TRBJ1-4, the CDR3 gives the full variable domain: GAGVSQSPSNKVTEKGKDVELRCDPISGHTALYWYRQSLGQGLEFLIYFQGNSAPDKSGLPSDRFSAERTGGSVSTLTIQRTQQEDSAVYLCASSLNSQRPNEKLFFGSGTQLSVL.

The chain joins TRBV7-2 to TRBJ2-1; 11 bases are a match to TRBD1. Germline V gene sequence: CDR1 SGHTA, CDR2 FQGNSA. The CDR3 extends over 16 amino acids. Unmatched junction bases numbered 8, after V lost 5 bases and J lost 5 bases. The CDR3 region is CASSTGTGGQNNEQFF. CDR3 in DNA: TGTGCCAGCAGCACGGGGACAGGGGGACAGAACAATGAGCAGTTCTTC.

The chain recombines TRBV7-3 with TRBJ2-1; no definite D call. Trimming shortened V by 5 bases and J by 5 bases, and 10 bases separated the two germline ends. Germline V gene data show CDR1 as SGHTA and CDR2 as FQGTGA. The CDR3 covers 13 residues. CDR3: CASSPSANNEQFF. The DNA of the CDR3 is TGTGCCAGCAGCCCCTCAGCGAACAATGAGCAGTTCTTC.

The rearrangement uses TRBV9 and TRBJ1-2; D is unclear. The V gene's germline CDR1 is SGDLS and CDR2 YYNGEE. The V and J ends lost 4 bases and 0 bases respectively, with 7 bases between them. The CDR3 covers 13 residues. The CDR3 here is CASSRGPNYGYTF. For the CDR3, the DNA is TGTGCCAGCAGCCGAGGGCCTAACTATGGCTACACCTTC.

This chain joins TRBV4-1 and TRBJ1-1, with D possibly matching TRBD1 (6 bases). The CDR3 is made up of 13 amino acids. Looked up from germline, CDR1 is MGHRA and CDR2 is YSYEKL. V gave up 5 bases and J gave up 4 bases, with 11 bases separating them. The CDR3 DNA reads TGCGCCAGCAGCTACCAGGGGACCACTGAAGCTTTCTTT. Translated: CASSYQGTTEAFF.

This clone has just one count. In DNA, the CDR3 is TGTGCCAGCAGTTCCAGGGGTCGGGGTGAGCAGTACTTC. It encodes CASSSRGRGEQYF. The chain uses TRBV28 and TRBJ2-7; D is possibly TRBD1 (6 bases). Germline V gene lookup returns CDR1 MDHEN and CDR2 SYDVKM. The V end lost 4 bases, the J end lost 7 bases, and 14 bases lay between the germline ends. CDR3 size: 13 residues.

J is TRBJ2-1 and V is TRBV6-6, with D perhaps matching TRBD2 (6 bases). Trimming took off 5 bases at V and 7 bases at J, with 27 bases between the two ends. The germline V gene has CDR1 MNHNY and CDR2 SVGAGI (reference sequence). The length of the CDR3 is 18 residues. CDR3 amino acids: CASSLRGIPTNYGNEQFF. Here the CDR3 DNA reads TGTGCCAGCAGTCTTCGGGGGATTCCCACGAATTATGGGAATGAGCAGTTCTTC.

The chain links TRBV5-1 to TRBJ1-6; 7 nucleotides match TRBD1. The length of the CDR3 is 17 residues. V lost 2 bases to trimming and J lost 5 bases; unmatched junction nucleotides: 10. Germline CDR1 is SGHRS and CDR2 is YFSETQ. CDR3 nucleotide sequence: TGCGCCAGCAGCTTAATCGCCGGGACAGCTGATAATTCACCCCTCCACTTT. Amino acid sequence: CASSLIAGTADNSPLHF.